This TCR beta chain originates from a study of T cells after yellow fever vaccination (dated by TCRdb to about 2019). For context, the study as a whole: Libraries from fractions with low cell numbers were prepared with the SMART-Seq v4 Ultra Low Input RNA kit. Blood was drawn at multiple timepoints before and after primary and secondary immunization, with bulk PBMC replicates and cell subsets isolated. Two healthy male donors, one aged 18 to 29 and one aged 30 to 40 years, were included in the cohort. To track T-cell clones before and after primary and booster YFV17D yellow fever vaccination, bulk TCR alpha and beta repertoires were sequenced longitudinally. Findings and caveats that apply to the study as a whole: Compared with the primary T-cell response, the secondary T-cell response was weaker but faster, peaking on day 5 rather than day 15. Because the study included only a couple of donors, the extent to which the findings can be generalized is limited. Computational filtering was needed because FACS-sorted repertoires could contain abundant contaminating clonotypes from the bulk population. A small share of clonotypes was detected in both CD4 and CD8 compartments, with the overlap likely arising from convergent recombination. Most clones expanded after primary vaccination were re-detected after the booster (almost 97% of CD4 and roughly 87% of CD8), suggesting broad memory maintenance.

Interpreted using the paper, the treatment or condition label stands for: live attenuated yellow fever vaccine strain. At each blood-draw timepoint, two biological replicates of bulk PBMCs were obtained. A standard Ficoll-Paque protocol was used to isolate PBMCs from peripheral blood. RNA was extracted with TriZol from bulk PBMCs, CD4 and CD8 fractions, and dextramer-positive and dextramer-negative fractions. The germline V gene provides CDR1 SGHTA and CDR2 FQGNSA. Relative to germline, V is 4 bases shorter and J is 9 bases shorter, with 16 bases between their ends. The CDR3, cysteine through phenylalanine, is 14 amino acids long. CDR3 DNA is the only sequence kept; it has 42 bases, read in frame from the first base. TCR cDNA was synthesized by 5'RACE template switching, through which a universal primer site and unique molecular identifiers were introduced. Priming of cDNA synthesis was performed from both the TCR alpha and TCR beta constant segments. Library amplification used two PCR steps, and the second PCR step added sample barcodes and sequencing adapters. Sequencing of libraries was performed on Illumina HiSeq 2500 (2x100 bp) or NovaSeq (2x150 bp). As for how the authors treated the data: MIGEC handled demultiplexing of reads and collapsing into UMI consensus sequences, while MiXCR performed V(D)J alignment. Clonotypes responding to the vaccine were identified with edgeR on replicate PBMC samples, with the criteria of FDR below 0.01 and a log2 fold change above 5 up to day 15. Each bulk clonotype was labeled CD4 or CD8 based on which sequenced repertoire, CD4 or CD8, contained the clonotype at higher abundance. TCRdb reprocessed the public reads (quality trimming at Q25 with fastp, clone calling with MiXCR) and kept in-frame beta chains. Rows are unified per CDR3 protein, each entry keeping the most common DNA and genes. These V and J calls originate from TCRdb's pipeline instead of the authors' own analysis. This sample has approximately 580,000 distinct CDR3 sequences in its table, and about 15% of those were observed once. The ten top clones hold 17% of the sample.

Concerning this clonotype itself: Its antigen target is currently unknown. No much larger clone exists at a distance of one base, and base qualities are not known.

The clonotype originates from a young man who received the YFV17D yellow fever vaccine. The specimen was PBMCs, collected less than 6 days after the first yellow fever vaccination. The V and J segments used are TRBV7-2 and TRBJ2-1; the D gene could be TRBD1 or TRBD2, each one agreeing over 5 bases. The DNA reads TGTGCCAGCAGCTCCTTGGGGCTAGCAGGTGAGCAGTTCTTC. This is translated as CASSSLGLAGEQFF.